This T cell receptor beta chain originates from a study of HIV-infected patients and healthy controls. This clonotype was counted between two and nine times. TCRdb passed the 5' RACE reads through MiXCR, listing each CDR3 protein once. Of about 67,000 distinct CDR3 sequences in the sample, around 16% are singletons; the top ten hold about 6%. Looked up from germline, CDR1 is SGHTA and CDR2 is FQGNSA. The CDR3 runs to 13 residues. V lost 1 base to trimming and J lost 3 bases, with 7 bases between them. The sample comprised CD4+ T cells from blood. The chain has TRBV7-2 and TRBJ2-7; D not resolved. The sequence was collected from a human donor in good health. CDR3 DNA sequence: TGTGCCAGCAGCTTAGAGCCTAACTACGAGCAGTACTTC. Protein sequence: CASSLEPNYEQYF. Full variable domain (outside the CDR3, taken from reference TRBV7-2 and TRBJ2-7): GAGVSQSPSNKVTEKGKDVELRCDPISGHTALYWYRQSLGQGLEFLIYFQGNSAPDKSGLPSDRFSAERTGGSVSTLTIQRTQQEDSAVYLCASSLEPNYEQYFGPGTRLTVT.